These T cell receptor beta chains were read from a single sample in a study of response to subunit inactivated influenza vaccine. TCRdb recomputed calls from the RT-PCR reads with MiXCR, one row per CDR3 protein. The sample shows 600,000 to 700,000 distinct CDR3 sequences, 14% of them seen only once. This specimen consisted of PBMCs from blood, obtained 14 days before vaccination. These receptors all stem from a man aged 45-65 years who received an inactivated influenza vaccine. Both conserved end residues are part of each CDR3. A D gene is named only where the DNA matches it firmly. Clone size is not always given. Where it is, it says once, few, many or a class for expanded clones.

size,V,D,length,J,DNA,CDR3
many,TRBV12-3/TRBV12-4,TRBD1,12,TRBJ1-1,TGTGCCAGCCGGGACAGGGGCACTGAAGCTTTCTTT,CASRDRGTEAFF
many,TRBV7-2,TRBD1,15,TRBJ1-2,TGTGCCAGCAGCCGGGGGACAGGGGAATTTCATGGCTACACCTTC,CASSRGTGEFHGYTF
.,TRBV12-3/TRBV12-4,.,15,TRBJ2-1,TGTGCCAGCAAGGCCCTCGGTGGGCCCTACAATGAGCAGTTCTTC,CASKALGGPYNEQFF
many,TRBV7-2,TRBD1,14,TRBJ2-1,TGTGCCAGCAGCTTAATGGGGACAGGGGACGAGCAGTTCTTC,CASSLMGTGDEQFF
.,TRBV7-9,TRBD1,16,TRBJ2-7,TGTGCCAGCAGCCGCGCAACAGGGGTCGCCTCCTACGAGCAGTACTTC,CASSRATGVASYEQYF
.,TRBV18,TRBD1,17,TRBJ2-3,TGTGCCAGCTCACCAGTAGCCGGGACAGGGAACACAGATACGCAGTATTTT,CASSPVAGTGNTDTQYF
few,TRBV5-1,TRBD2,14,TRBJ2-2,TGCGCCAGCACCACCGGGACTAGGACCGGGGAGCTGTTTTTT,CASTTGTRTGELFF
many,TRBV15,.,15,TRBJ2-7,TGTGCCACCAGCAGAGATTTGGACAACTCCTACGAGCAGTACTTC,CATSRDLDNSYEQYF
.,TRBV7-9,TRBD2,15,TRBJ2-2,TGTGCCAGCAGCTCACGGACTAGCGGTACCGGGGAGCTGTTTTTT,CASSSRTSGTGELFF
.,TRBV4-2,.,15,TRBJ2-3,TGTGCCAGCAGCCAAGTAGAGTCTAGCACAGATACGCAGTATTTT,CASSQVESSTDTQYF
few,TRBV11-2,.,15,TRBJ2-5,TGTGCCAGCAGCTTAGCAGGAGGGGGGCTGGAGACCCAGTACTTC,CASSLAGGGLETQYF
few,TRBV28,.,15,TRBJ1-6,TGTGCCAGCACCGAAGGGGGGGTATATAATTCACCCCTCCACTTT,CASTEGGVYNSPLHF
.,TRBV12-3/TRBV12-4,TRBD1,16,TRBJ2-5,TGTGCCAGCAGGCCGGGACAGGGGGTCCCAGAAGAGACCCAGTACTTC,CASRPGQGVPEETQYF
few,TRBV21-1,.,16,TRBJ2-5,TGTGCCGGGTTGGCCCTCTCCGTGGCGGCACAAGAGACCCAGTACTTC,CAGLALSVAAQETQYF
.,TRBV7-9,.,16,TRBJ2-7,TGTGCCAGCAGCTTAAAGATTGGGGCGGACAGTAGCGAGCAGTACTTC,CASSLKIGADSSEQYF
.,TRBV28,TRBD1,17,TRBJ2-6,TGTGCCAGCAGTCGACAGGGGGGAATCCCTGGGGCCAACGTCCTGACTTTC,CASSRQGGIPGANVLTF
.,TRBV4-3,.,13,TRBJ2-5,TGCGCCAGCAGCACGACTGATCAAGAGACCCAGTACTTC,CASSTTDQETQYF
many,TRBV27,TRBD1,15,TRBJ1-5,TGTGCCAGCAGAGTGGGACAGGACAGCAATCAGCCCCAGCATTTT,CASRVGQDSNQPQHF
.,TRBV6-2/TRBV6-3,TRBD1,12,TRBJ2-2,TGTGCCAGTCAACAGGGGGCCGGGGAGCTGTTTTTT,CASQQGAGELFF
.,TRBV5-1,.,13,TRBJ2-7,TGCGCCAGCAGCTCCCGGACAGACTACGAGCAGTACTTC,CASSSRTDYEQYF
.,TRBV4-1,.,14,TRBJ2-4,TGCGCCAGCAGCCAAGCCCCTACAGAAAACATTCAGTACTTC,CASSQAPTENIQYF
many,TRBV11-2,.,16,TRBJ2-7,TGTGCCAGCAGCTTAGGTTTCCTGGCGGGGACCTACGAGCAGTACTTC,CASSLGFLAGTYEQYF
.,TRBV5-6,.,15,TRBJ2-2,TGTGCCAGCAGCTTGTTTAGCCCGAACACCGGGGAGCTGTTTTTT,CASSLFSPNTGELFF
.,TRBV6-1,TRBD2,15,TRBJ2-1,TGTGCCAGCAGCCTTAGCGGGAGGTCTGGAAATGAGCAGTTCTTC,CASSLSGRSGNEQFF
.,TRBV5-1,TRBD2,14,TRBJ2-1,TGCGCCAGCAGCTTGGACCGGGGGGGGGATGAGCAGTTCTTC,CASSLDRGGDEQFF
.,TRBV28,.,11,TRBJ2-2,TGTGCCAGCAACCTCGGGGGGGAGCTGTTTTTT,CASNLGGELFF
.,TRBV28,TRBD1,15,TRBJ2-3,TGTGCCAGCAGTCCCACAGGGGGCTGGGCAGATACGCAGTATTTT,CASSPTGGWADTQYF
few,TRBV29-1,.,13,TRBJ1-2,TGCAGCGTTGAAACGGGACATGGCTATGGCTACACCTTC,CSVETGHGYGYTF
.,TRBV24-1,TRBD1,14,TRBJ2-1,TGTGCCACCGCTGGGACAGATGGCCACAATGAGCAGTTCTTC,CATAGTDGHNEQFF
many,TRBV20-1,TRBD2,16,TRBJ2-1,TGCAGTGCCGGACTAGCGGGTCTGAGCTCCTACAATGAGCAGTTCTTC,CSAGLAGLSSYNEQFF
.,TRBV20-1,.,13,TRBJ2-5,TGCAGTGCAAACCGGGACTACCAAGAGACCCAGTACTTC,CSANRDYQETQYF
many,TRBV6-1,TRBD1,15,TRBJ2-7,TGTGCCAGCAGAGAGGGACAGGGACCGTACTACGAGCAGTACTTC,CASREGQGPYYEQYF
.,TRBV7-8,TRBD2,16,TRBJ2-3,TGTGCCAGCAGCTCCCGGACTAGCGGGAGGCCAGATACGCAGTATTTT,CASSSRTSGRPDTQYF
few,TRBV10-3,TRBD1,16,TRBJ1-6,TGTGCCATCAGCCCTAGACAGGGTGCGGAGAATTCACCCCTCCACTTT,CAISPRQGAENSPLHF
.,TRBV4-2,TRBD2,18,TRBJ2-1,TGTGCCAGCAGCCAAGATTCATTTATGGATAGCGGGGTTAATGAGCAGTTCTTC,CASSQDSFMDSGVNEQFF
.,TRBV29-1,.,11,TRBJ1-1,TGCAGCTCCCAGTTGGGTACTGAAGCTTTCTTT,CSSQLGTEAFF
few,TRBV7-2,TRBD2,16,TRBJ2-3,TGTGCCAGCAGCCCTGCTAGCGGGAGGCAAACGAATACGCAGTATTTT,CASSPASGRQTNTQYF
few,TRBV20-1,.,15,TRBJ2-7,TGCAGTGCTAGAGATTTGGCAGGGGTGCCCTACGAGCAGTACTTC,CSARDLAGVPYEQYF
few,TRBV5-1,TRBD1,16,TRBJ1-1,TGCGCCAGCAGCAAGGGACAGGGGCCGTGGAACACTGAAGCTTTCTTT,CASSKGQGPWNTEAFF